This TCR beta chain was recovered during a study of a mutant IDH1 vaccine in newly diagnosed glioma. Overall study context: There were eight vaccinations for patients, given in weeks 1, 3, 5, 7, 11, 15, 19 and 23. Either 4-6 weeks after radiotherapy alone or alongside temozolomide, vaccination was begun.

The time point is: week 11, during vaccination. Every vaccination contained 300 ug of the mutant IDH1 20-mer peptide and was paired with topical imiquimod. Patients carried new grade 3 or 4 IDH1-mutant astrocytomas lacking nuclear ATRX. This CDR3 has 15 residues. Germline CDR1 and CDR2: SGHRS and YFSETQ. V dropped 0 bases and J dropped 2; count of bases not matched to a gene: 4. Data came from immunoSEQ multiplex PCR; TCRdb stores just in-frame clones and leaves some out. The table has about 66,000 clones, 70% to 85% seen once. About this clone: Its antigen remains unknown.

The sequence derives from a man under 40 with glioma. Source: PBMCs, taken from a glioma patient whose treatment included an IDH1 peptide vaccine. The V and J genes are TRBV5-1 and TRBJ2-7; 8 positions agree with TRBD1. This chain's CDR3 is CASSLAAGGPYEQYF. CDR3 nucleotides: TGCGCCAGCAGCTTGGCAGCAGGGGGCCCCTACGAGCAGTACTTC.